These 11 T cell receptor beta chains were sequenced from one sample in a study of regulatory T cells in long-lasting Graves disease. Time point denoted: newly diagnosed GD, antithyroid drugs for less than 3 months. Following extraction of RNA from PBMCs, that RNA was used to make the TCR library. The authors built TCR beta libraries using iRepertoire HTBI primers and Arm-PCR of CDR3 regions. TCRdb itself ran the multiplex PCR reads through MiXCR, one entry per CDR3 protein. The sample records some 200,000 distinct CDR3 sequences, roughly 18% being singletons. These data also featured in a second study, about T cells in Graves' hyperthyroidism and ophthalmopathy.

Sequenced here: peripheral blood mononuclear cells (PBMCs), sampled at new diagnosis, from a patient treated with antithyroid drugs. Source of these receptors: a woman aged 30 to 39 with Graves disease.

The sample holds many counts of this clonotype. This chain uses TRBV7-9 with TRBJ1-1; no reliable D call. V was cut by 0 bases and J by 0 bases, with 8 bases left in between. The CDR3 has 15 residues. CDR1 is SEHNR and CDR2 is FQNEAQ in the germline V gene (reference sequence). The CDR3 loop is CASSLAHPMNTEAFF. CDR3 coding DNA: TGTGCCAGCAGCTTAGCTCACCCGATGAACACTGAAGCTTTCTTT.

This clonotype was detected many times. V usage is TRBV6-2 or TRBV6-3 and J usage is TRBJ2-2, with TRBD2 matching 8 bases. Germline-derived CDR1 and CDR2 are MNHEY and SVGEGT. After removal of 9 bases from V and 4 bases from J, the junction contained 7 bases not matched to a gene. This CDR3 has 14 amino acids. The CDR3 protein is CASSGGLGTGELFF. For the CDR3, the DNA is TGTGCCAGTTCGGGGGGGTTAGGCACCGGGGAGCTGTTTTTT.

This clonotype has a count of ten or more. J is TRBJ1-1 and V is TRBV18, with D unclear. The length of the CDR3 is 13 residues. The V gene's germline CDR1 is KGHSH and CDR2 LQKENI. V gave up 0 bases and J gave up 1 base, with 3 bases separating them. The DNA for the CDR3 is TGTGCCAGCTCACCACCGAAGAACACTGAAGCTTTCTTT. This gives the protein CASSPPKNTEAFF.

At least ten counts were recorded for this clonotype. The chain is built from TRBV28 and TRBJ2-5, with a weak D call TRBD1 (6 bases). With 7 bases removed from V and 4 bases from J, the gap between germline ends came to 25 bases. Germline CDR1 is MDHEN and CDR2 is SYDVKM. This CDR3 has 17 amino acids. CDR3 amino acids: CASKSSGTSPSRETQYF. In DNA, the CDR3 is TGTGCCAGCAAATCTTCCGGGACATCCCCTAGTCGAGAGACCCAGTACTTC.

This clonotype was counted ten times or more. This chain uses TRBV28 with TRBJ2-5; no firm D call. This CDR3 comprises 15 residues. Germline loops: CDR1 MDHEN, CDR2 SYDVKM. V was pared by 3 bases and J by 3 bases, with 14 bases between. The DNA for the CDR3 is TGTGCCAGCAGTTTTGCGATACTGGGGAAAGAGACCCAGTACTTC. Its translation: CASSFAILGKETQYF.

The chain is built from TRBV6-1 and TRBJ2-1; no firm D call. CDR3 length: 15 residues. The V and J ends lost 3 bases and 0 bases respectively, with 9 bases between them. Germline V CDR1 and CDR2: MNHNS, SASEGT. The CDR3 DNA reads TGTGCCAGCAGTGAGGGTCAAAGCTCCTACAATGAGCAGTTCTTC. It yields the protein CASSEGQSSYNEQFF.

In its sample, this clonotype was seen many times. The chain carries TRBV12-3 or TRBV12-4 and TRBJ1-4; D unclear. The CDR3 has 14 amino acids. The V end was cut by 6 bases, the J end by 2 bases, with 10 bases between. The CDR3 DNA sequence: TGTGCCAGCAGCGAAAGAGGCACTAATGAAAAACTGTTTTTT. It translates to CASSERGTNEKLFF.

This clonotype was seen many times. V is TRBV27 and J is TRBJ1-2; the D gene is possibly TRBD1 (6 bases). The CDR3 loop spans 13 amino acids. Germline assignment: CDR1 MNHEY and CDR2 SMNVEV (reference sequence). Trimming took off 1 base at V and 11 bases at J, with 14 bases between the two ends. The CDR3 spells CASSLYGGGKYTF. CDR3 coding DNA: TGTGCCAGCAGTTTATACGGGGGCGGGAAGTACACCTTC.

With respect to this clonotype: A much more abundant neighbour one base away suggests this may be a read error. V is TRBV11-2 and J is TRBJ1-3; D is undetermined. From germline, CDR1 is SGHAT and CDR2 FQNNGV. The CDR3 covers 15 residues. Here the CDR3 DNA reads TGTGTCAGCAGACCTAAATCAGGTTTAGGAAACACCATATATTTT. Translated: CVSRPKSGLGNTIYF. Based on the CDR3 plus reference TRBV11-2 and TRBJ1-3, the full variable domain is EAGVAQSPRYKIIEKRQSVAFWCNPISGHATLYWYQQILGQGPKLLIQFQNNGVVDDSQLPKDRFSAERLKGVDSTLKIQPAKLEDSAVYLCVSRPKSGLGNTIYFGEGSWLTVV.

At least ten counts were recorded for this clonotype. The chain couples TRBV27 to TRBJ1-5; no reliable D call. The CDR3 length is 13 residues. The ends were cut back, 8 bases at V and 1 base at J, with 9 bases in the middle. Germline V gene data show CDR1 as MNHEY and CDR2 as SMNVEV (reference sequence). The CDR3 region has the DNA TGTGCCAGCGGAGACTGGAGCAATCAGCCCCAGCATTTT. This codes for CASGDWSNQPQHF.

This clonotype turned up a few times. This chain links TRBV9 with TRBJ2-1, with no clear D. Deletions cut 2 bases from V and 8 bases from J, with 8 bases between. From germline, CDR1 is SGDLS and CDR2 YYNGEE. The CDR3 is made up of 12 amino acids. For the CDR3, the DNA is TGTGCCAGCAGCGTTCATAGGGATGAGCAGTTCTTC. It yields the protein CASSVHRDEQFF.